These T cell receptor beta chains were read from a single sample in a study of blood T cell repertoires in COVID-19. Profiled with immunoSEQ multiplex PCR; TCRdb holds only in-frame clones, not every one. The data contain approximately 100,000 clones, 86% of them singletons. The specimen sequenced was PBMCs or T cells enriched from blood (not recorded which). Receptors were obtained from a woman aged 50 to 65 who had recovered from COVID-19. CDR3s include the opening cysteine and the closing phenylalanine or tryptophan. Clone size is given for some rows only: seen once, a few or many times, or a class if the clone is expanded.

clone size	V gene	J gene	CDR3 protein
NA	TRBV3-1/TRBV3-2	TRBJ1-5	CASSQGRVKGTSARPQHF
once	TRBV2	TRBJ2-7	CASRVFRDRAYEQYF
NA	TRBV3-1/TRBV3-2	TRBJ1-5	CASSQTEYSNQPQHF
NA	TRBV7-9	TRBJ1-4	CASSPGGSNEKLFF
NA	TRBV30	TRBJ2-7	CAWSVAGAKGEQYF
few	TRBV19	TRBJ2-1	CASSISRNEQFF
NA	TRBV2	TRBJ2-5	CASSAGGAGLYTETQYF
NA	TRBV30	TRBJ1-5	CAWSVQGHQPQHF
NA	TRBV27	TRBJ1-6	CASSLRTGTGSSPLHF
NA	TRBV28	TRBJ1-6	CASSRDRGINSPLHF
NA	TRBV5-4	TRBJ2-5	CASRLGQQETQYF
NA	TRBV19	TRBJ2-3	CASTSGTTTDTQYF
NA	TRBV3-1/TRBV3-2	TRBJ1-6	CASSRSGQHNSPLHF
NA	TRBV3-1/TRBV3-2	TRBJ2-3	CASSQGVGGEGDTQYF
NA	TRBV4-1	TRBJ2-5	CASSQVIDQETQYF
NA	TRBV30	TRBJ1-1	CAWSGPLNTEAFF
NA	TRBV18	TRBJ2-6	CASSPQGATGANVLTF
NA	TRBV4-1	TRBJ2-2	CASSLGGYTGELFF
few	TRBV15	TRBJ2-2	CATSRVATGGRTGELFF
NA	TRBV28	TRBJ2-1	CASSFSGRSSYNEQFF
NA	TRBV7-8	TRBJ2-5	CASSSRGQGFQETQYF
NA	TRBV14	TRBJ2-7	CASSQVAGVNSQQYF
NA	TRBV27	TRBJ2-3	CASSAPPSGADTQYF
NA	TRBV5-1	TRBJ2-5	CASSSPDRHLVQETQYF
NA	TRBV10-3	TRBJ1-1	CAIRTVNTEAFF
NA	TRBV27	TRBJ2-3	CASSLAGASTDTQYF
NA	TRBV6-5	TRBJ1-2	CASREGQGANYGYTF
NA	TRBV27	TRBJ2-7	CASSLRGPPYEQYF
NA	TRBV2	TRBJ1-5	CASSGGGGNQPQHF
once	TRBV28	TRBJ1-3	CASSMTGSGNTIYF
NA	TRBV7-9	TRBJ2-7	CASSRRGRGDGSYEQYF
NA	TRBV5-1	TRBJ1-2	CASSPGQDFYGYTF
once	TRBV7-9	TRBJ1-4	CASTSGENRDRLFF
NA	TRBV2	TRBJ1-4	CASSGQGRIEKLFF
medium-sized	TRBV7-3	TRBJ2-2	CASRQQPWSGELFF
NA	TRBV19	TRBJ1-5	CASTPTGISVDQPQHF
once	TRBV19	TRBJ1-5	CASSVGQGVHQPQHF
NA	TRBV11-2	TRBJ2-3	CASRHGTGEVRADTQYF
NA	TRBV2	TRBJ1-1	CASTNRGNTNTEAFF
NA	TRBV28	TRBJ1-6	CASSLGQINSPLHF
NA	TRBV5-8	TRBJ2-7	CASSFTTSGSYEQYF
NA	TRBV19	TRBJ2-7	CASSQTTGYSYEQYF
once	TRBV9	TRBJ2-7	CASSAQSGTGFSEQYF
NA	TRBV28	TRBJ2-1	CASRTGTSGSNEQFF
NA	TRBV4-1	TRBJ2-3	CASSQGGGEGTDTQYF
NA	TRBV27	TRBJ2-7	CASSEQGPLYEQYF
NA	TRBV19	TRBJ2-2	CASSKGQVNTGELFF
NA	TRBV28	TRBJ2-7	CASSLVSKSSYEQYF
NA	TRBV9	TRBJ2-7	CASSISEIYEQYF
NA	TRBV27	TRBJ2-5	CASSWGSPGTGVETQYF
NA	TRBV19	TRBJ2-1	CASSIRVYNEQFF
few	TRBV6-5	TRBJ2-3	CASLGGRVADTQYF
NA	TRBV12-3/TRBV12-4	TRBJ2-5	CASSFYETQYF
NA	TRBV19	TRBJ2-5	CASLKLVLEETQYF
NA	TRBV5-1	TRBJ2-3	CASSSDRFSTDTQYF